The present TCR delta chain was sequenced within a study of γδ T cells in repeated Plasmodium falciparum infection (dated by TCRdb to 2020 to 2023). Regarding the research as a whole: In the natural-infection arm, Malian children exposed to intense seasonal malaria transmission were enrolled and compared against age and gender matched Australian children. Roughly 5 malaria-naive U.S. adults underwent four controlled human malaria infections by bites from P. falciparum NF54-infected Anopheles stephensi mosquitoes over around 580 days. Malian gammadelta TCR repertoires were analysed cross-sectionally during no-transmission periods and were analysed longitudinally across acute febrile malaria episodes. Controlled-infection subjects were sampled at baseline, immediately before selected infections, and 21 days after each infection. In the study, the shaping of the human gammadelta T cell repertoire by repeated Plasmodium falciparum infection was examined using natural infection in Mali and controlled human malaria infection.

At least ten counts were recorded for this clone. It lacks a known antigen. A read error is the likely source, as a far larger clone sits one nucleotide away. Other DNA sequences within the sample encode an identical CDR3. Per the germline V gene, TSWWSYY is the CDR1 and QGS is the CDR2. Trimming accounts for 0 bases at V and 0 bases at J, while the number of junction bases matched to no gene is 24. The CDR3, from cysteine to phenylalanine, totals 26 residues. Of all the DNA, just the CDR3 is kept, 78 bases in frame from base 1. Vgamma9/Vdelta2+ and Vdelta2-negative gammadelta T cell populations were flow-sorted from peripheral blood mononuclear cells for bulk TCR repertoire analysis. Receptor amplification or capture employed multiplex PCR. TCRdb shows the sequencer as Illumina MiSeq. Each sorted gammadelta T cell sample was sequenced for both the TCR gamma (TRG) and TCR delta (TRD) chains. On the authors' methods: The repertoire analyses used clonotype tree plots, the accumulated frequency of the top 20 clonotypes, and diversity index (DI) and D75 metrics. Clone calls in TCRdb were regenerated from the public reads with CATT, after which identical DNA sequences shared one row. For this entry, the V and J calls and clone size follow TCRdb and not the study's own pipeline. In this sample the table shows about 50,000 delta-chain clones, approximately 1.8% of which occur a single time. The top ten constitute 24% of the sample.

The full study reports these points: Repeated controlled infections appeared to drive waves of new clonotype selection in Vdelta2-negative, largely Vdelta1+, gammadelta TCR repertoires. The controlled-infection cohort was small, limiting analysis of inter-individual variability in gammadelta T cell responses. Vgamma9/Vdelta2+ TCR repertoires kept a highly stable polyclonal repertoire across time and infection, and many TCRgamma sequences overlapped between individuals. Generalizability was limited because the Malian cohort came from a small rural village made up predominantly of one ethnic group. Vdelta2-negative gammadelta TCR repertoires from Malian children appeared more clonally expanded, less diverse and less shared than those of Australian children.

The receptor comes from a pool of human donors (malaria-infected and uninfected, not separated). This sequence uses TRDV1 and TRDJ3, with TRDD3 matching 9 junction bases. The J gene, left out of TCRdb, was set here by checking the DNA against germline. Sequenced: gamma-delta T cells from blood. The CDR3 protein: CALGELNPPTLEVWGISSWDTRQMFF. The DNA reads as follows: TGTGCTCTTGGGGAACTCAACCCCCCTACGTTGGAGGTCTGGGGGATTAGCTCCTGGGACACCCGACAGATGTTTTTC.